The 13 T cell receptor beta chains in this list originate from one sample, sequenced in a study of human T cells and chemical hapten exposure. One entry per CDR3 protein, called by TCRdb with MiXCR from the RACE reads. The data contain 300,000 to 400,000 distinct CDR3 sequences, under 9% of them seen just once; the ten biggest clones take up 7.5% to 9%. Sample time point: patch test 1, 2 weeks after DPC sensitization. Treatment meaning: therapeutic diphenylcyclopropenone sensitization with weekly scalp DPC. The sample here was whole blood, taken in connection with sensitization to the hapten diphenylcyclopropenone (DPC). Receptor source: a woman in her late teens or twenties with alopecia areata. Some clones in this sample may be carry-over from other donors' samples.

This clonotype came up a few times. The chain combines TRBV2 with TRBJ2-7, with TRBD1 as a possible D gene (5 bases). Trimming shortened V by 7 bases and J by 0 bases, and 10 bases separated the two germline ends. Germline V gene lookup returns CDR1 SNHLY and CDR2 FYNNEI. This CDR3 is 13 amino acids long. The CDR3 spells CASKAGISYEQYF. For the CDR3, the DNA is TGTGCCAGCAAGGCAGGGATCTCCTACGAGCAGTACTTC.

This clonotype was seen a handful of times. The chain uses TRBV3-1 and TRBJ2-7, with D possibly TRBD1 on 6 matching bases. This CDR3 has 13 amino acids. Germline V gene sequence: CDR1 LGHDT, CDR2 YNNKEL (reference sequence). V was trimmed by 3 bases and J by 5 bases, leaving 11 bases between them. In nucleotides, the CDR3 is TGTGCCAGCAGCCAGGGGGCATGGGACGAGCAGTACTTC. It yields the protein CASSQGAWDEQYF.

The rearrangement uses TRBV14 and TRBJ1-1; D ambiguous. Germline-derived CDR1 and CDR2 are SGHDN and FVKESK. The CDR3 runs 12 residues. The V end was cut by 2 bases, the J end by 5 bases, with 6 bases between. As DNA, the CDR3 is TGTGCCAGCAGCCAAATTGGGACTGAAGCTTTCTTT. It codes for CASSQIGTEAFF.

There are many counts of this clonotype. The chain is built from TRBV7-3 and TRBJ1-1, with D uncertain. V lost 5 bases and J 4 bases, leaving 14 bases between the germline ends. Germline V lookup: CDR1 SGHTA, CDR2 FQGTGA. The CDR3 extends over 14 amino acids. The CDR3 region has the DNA TGTGCCAGCAGCCCTAACTCACGGGTCACTGAAGCTTTCTTT. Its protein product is CASSPNSRVTEAFF.

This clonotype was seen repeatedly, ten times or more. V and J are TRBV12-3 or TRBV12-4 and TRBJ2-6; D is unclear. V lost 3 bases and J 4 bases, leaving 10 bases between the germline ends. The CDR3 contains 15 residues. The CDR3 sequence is CASSLGITGANVLTF. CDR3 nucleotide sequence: TGTGCCAGCAGTTTGGGGATAACAGGGGCCAACGTCCTGACTTTC.

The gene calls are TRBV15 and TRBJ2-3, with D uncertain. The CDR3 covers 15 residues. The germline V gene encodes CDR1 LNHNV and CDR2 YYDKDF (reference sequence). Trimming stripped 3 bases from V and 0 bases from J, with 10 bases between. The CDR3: CATSSPITSTDTQYF. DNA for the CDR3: TGTGCCACCAGCAGCCCCATTACTAGCACAGATACGCAGTATTTT. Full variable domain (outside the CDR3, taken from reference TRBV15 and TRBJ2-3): DAMVIQNPRYQVTQFGKPVTLSCSQTLNHNVMYWYQQKSSQAPKLLFHYYDKDFNNEADTPDNFQSRRPNTSFCFLDIRSPGLGDTAMYLCATSSPITSTDTQYFGPGTRLTVL.

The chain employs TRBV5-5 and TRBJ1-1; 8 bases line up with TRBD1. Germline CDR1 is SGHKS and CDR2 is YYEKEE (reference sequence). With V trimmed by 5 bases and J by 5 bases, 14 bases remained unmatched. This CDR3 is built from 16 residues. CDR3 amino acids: CASSPGGDRRLTEAFF. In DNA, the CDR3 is TGTGCCAGCAGTCCCGGGGGGGACAGGCGACTGACTGAAGCTTTCTTT.

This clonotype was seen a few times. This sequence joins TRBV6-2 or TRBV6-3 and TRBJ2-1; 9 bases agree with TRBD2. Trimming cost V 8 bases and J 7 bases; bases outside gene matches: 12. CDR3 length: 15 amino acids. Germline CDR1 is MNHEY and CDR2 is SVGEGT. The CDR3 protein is CASGIAGGRWNEQFF. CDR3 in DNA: TGTGCCAGCGGAATCGCGGGGGGGCGGTGGAATGAGCAGTTCTTC.

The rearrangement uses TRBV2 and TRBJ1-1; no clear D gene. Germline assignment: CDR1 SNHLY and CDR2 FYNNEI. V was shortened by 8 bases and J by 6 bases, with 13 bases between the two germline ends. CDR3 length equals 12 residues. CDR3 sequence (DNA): TGTGCCAGCGGACGGGGTGGAGCTGAAGCTTTCTTT. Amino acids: CASGRGGAEAFF. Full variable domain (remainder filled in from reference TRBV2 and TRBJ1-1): EPEVTQTPSHQVTQMGQEVILRCVPISNHLYFYWYRQILGQKVEFLVSFYNNEISEKSEIFDDQFSVERPDGSNFTLKIRSTKLEDSAMYFCASGRGGAEAFFGQGTRLTVV.

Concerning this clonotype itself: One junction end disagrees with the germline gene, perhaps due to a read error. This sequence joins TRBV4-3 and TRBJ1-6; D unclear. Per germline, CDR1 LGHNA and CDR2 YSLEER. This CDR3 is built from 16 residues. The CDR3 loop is CASSQEVDSFNSPLHF. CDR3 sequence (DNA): TGCGCCAGCAGCCAAGAGGTCGACTCCTTTAATTCACCCCTCCACTTT.

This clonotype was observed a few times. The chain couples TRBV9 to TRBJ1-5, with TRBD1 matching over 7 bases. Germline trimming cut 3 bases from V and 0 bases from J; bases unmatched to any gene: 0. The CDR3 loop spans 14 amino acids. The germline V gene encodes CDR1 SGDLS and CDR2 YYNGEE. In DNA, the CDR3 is TGTGCCAGCAGCGCAGGGGGTAGCAATCAGCCCCAGCATTTT. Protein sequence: CASSAGGSNQPQHF.

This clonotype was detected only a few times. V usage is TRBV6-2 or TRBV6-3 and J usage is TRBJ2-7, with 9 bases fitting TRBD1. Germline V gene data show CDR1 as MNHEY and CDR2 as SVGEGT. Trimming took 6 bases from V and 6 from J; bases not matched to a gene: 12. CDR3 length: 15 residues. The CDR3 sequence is CASRTPGQGMFEQYF. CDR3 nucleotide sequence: TGTGCCAGCAGAACCCCGGGACAGGGTATGTTCGAGCAGTACTTC.

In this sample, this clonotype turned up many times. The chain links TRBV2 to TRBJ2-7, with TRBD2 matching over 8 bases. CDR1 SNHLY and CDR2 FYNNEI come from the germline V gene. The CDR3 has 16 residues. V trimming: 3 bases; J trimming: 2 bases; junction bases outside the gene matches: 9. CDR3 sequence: CASSDEERGTTYEQYF. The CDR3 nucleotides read TGTGCCAGCAGTGACGAGGAGCGGGGGACGACCTACGAGCAGTACTTC.